This T cell receptor beta chain was sequenced for a study of vaccination and CD4 T cells after COVID-19. For the study at large: Overlapping peptides covering the spike proteins of SARS-CoV-2, HCoV-NL63, HCoV-OC43 and HCoV-229E were added to stimulate cells.

V lost 3 bases and J 4 bases, leaving 10 bases between the germline ends. The germline V gene encodes CDR1 SGHNT and CDR2 YYREEE (reference sequence). This CDR3 has 13 amino acids. The Oncomine TCR Beta short-read assay was what sequenced the DNA obtained from cultured CD4+ T cells. TCRdb re-analysed the PCR reads in MiXCR, keeping a single row per CDR3 protein. This sample has roughly 8,400 distinct CDR3 sequences, with approximately 60% found just once. Treatment specified: roughly 10-day PBMC culture with coronavirus spike peptide pools or control peptides (ViraFEST assay). The sample holds a few counts of this clonotype. Its antigen is not known.

The sequence was collected from a human donor with COVID-19. The material was cultured CD4+ T cells from blood, obtained after SARS-CoV-2 vaccination. The chain combines TRBV5-4 with TRBJ2-5; D is possibly TRBD2 (5 bases). CDR3 bases: TGTGCCAGCAGCTCCCCGGACTTAGAGACCCAGTACTTC. This sequence encodes CASSSPDLETQYF.